Below are 31 T cell receptor beta chains sequenced from a single sample in a study of T-cell memory formation after mild COVID-19. Via MiXCR, TCRdb re-called the 5' RACE reads, giving one row per CDR3 protein. Altogether hundreds of thousands of distinct CDR3 sequences are present, around a sixth being singletons, with the ten largest covering 22%. Material for sequencing was PBMCs or a T cell subset sorted from them (not recorded which). Receptor source: a man younger than 30 who had mild COVID-19 (a few samples of this study predate the infection). Cell type and time point are not known.

The J gene is TRBJ2-7, the V gene TRBV5-1; TRBD2 matches 7 bases. The length of the CDR3 is 13 residues. The V segment lost 4 bases and the J segment 2 bases; nucleotides outside the gene matches: 3. Germline V gives CDR1 SGHRS, CDR2 YFSETQ. CDR3 protein: CASSRGETYEQYV. DNA for the CDR3: TGCGCCAGCAGCCGGGGGGAGACCTACGAGCAGTACGTC.

This clonotype was seen only a few times. The rearrangement joins TRBV5-1 to TRBJ2-5; 8 bases are a match to TRBD2. Germline V lookup: CDR1 SGHRS, CDR2 YFSETQ. This CDR3 is 16 amino acids long. J gave up 2 bases and V 0 bases, and 6 bases lay outside the gene matches. The CDR3 reads CASSLGTAGVQETQYF. The CDR3 nucleotides read TGCGCCAGCAGCTTGGGGACAGCGGGGGTTCAAGAGACCCAGTACTTC.

This clonotype was picked up many times. The chain recombines TRBV29-1 with TRBJ2-7; D is undetermined. The V gene lost 6 bases and the J gene lost 2 bases, with 8 bases spanning the gap. Per germline, CDR1 SQVTM and CDR2 ANQGSEA. This CDR3 has 11 amino acids. CDR3 protein: CSVGNTYEQYF. In DNA, the CDR3 is TGCAGCGTGGGGAACACCTACGAGCAGTACTTC.

The chain recombines TRBV5-1 with TRBJ2-2; D is unresolved. The V and J ends lost 4 bases and 8 bases respectively, with 12 bases between them. CDR3 length equals 13 residues. Per the germline V gene, CDR1 is SGHRS and CDR2 is YFSETQ. The CDR3 DNA reads TGCGCCAGCAGCCAGAGCCACGCTGGGGAGCTGTTTTTT. Translated: CASSQSHAGELFF.

The table lists this clonotype with a few counts. V gene TRBV5-1 combines with J gene TRBJ2-1; 7 bases line up with TRBD2. There are 16 residues in the CDR3. Looked up from germline, CDR1 is SGHRS and CDR2 is YFSETQ. The V gene end was trimmed by 4 bases and the J gene end by 4 bases; junction bases not matched to a gene: 11. The CDR3 DNA follows: TGCGCCAGCAGCGTCGAGCTTTTGGGGGGGTACAATGAGCAGTTCTTC. This gives the protein CASSVELLGGYNEQFF.

V is TRBV9 and J is TRBJ1-1; D ambiguous. Germline V lookup: CDR1 SGDLS, CDR2 YYNGEE. The CDR3 consists of 15 residues. V shed 0 bases and J shed 2 bases, with 11 bases lying between them. DNA for the CDR3: TGTGCCAGCAGCGTAGGGGGAGGAGGAAACACTGAAGCTTTCTTT. Protein: CASSVGGGGNTEAFF.

In this sample, this clonotype turned up a few times. This rearrangement joins TRBV7-9 to TRBJ2-5; D remains ambiguous. The CDR3 is 15 amino acids. With 5 bases removed from V and 4 bases from J, the gap between germline ends came to 17 bases. Germline V gene sequence: CDR1 SEHNR, CDR2 FQNEAQ (reference sequence). The CDR3 DNA follows: TGTGCCAGCAGCCCCTCGGTCAGGAAGGGAGAGACCCAGTACTTC. This encodes CASSPSVRKGETQYF.

This clonotype occurred a few times. The chain joins TRBV7-6 to TRBJ2-5, with D unclear. Trimming took 4 bases from V and 5 from J, leaving 11 bases between them. CDR1 and CDR2 (germline): SGHVS, FNYEAQ. The CDR3 runs to 13 residues. CDR3 amino acids: CASSSTPPETQYF. DNA for the CDR3: TGTGCCAGCAGCTCGACCCCTCCGGAGACCCAGTACTTC.

This chain links TRBV7-2 with TRBJ1-2; D gene ambiguous. Germline V gene data show CDR1 as SGHTA and CDR2 as FQGNSA. Trimming took off 4 bases at V and 4 bases at J, with 13 bases between the two ends. This CDR3 is 14 amino acids long. CDR3 in DNA: TGTGCCAGCAGCTCCCCTCCTAAAACCTATGGCTACACCTTC. It yields the protein CASSSPPKTYGYTF.

The chain has TRBV2 and TRBJ1-6, with D hard to call. The CDR3 loop spans 15 amino acids. Trimming shortened V by 4 bases and J by 7 bases, and 14 bases separated the two germline ends. The germline V gene encodes CDR1 SNHLY and CDR2 FYNNEI. The CDR3 sequence: CASSVTGLGNSPLHF. The CDR3 region has the DNA TGTGCCAGCAGTGTAACGGGGTTGGGGAATTCACCCCTCCACTTT.

The gene calls are TRBV18 and TRBJ2-7; 8 bases are shared with TRBD1. J gave up 10 bases and V 6 bases, and 8 bases lay outside the gene matches. Germline CDR1 reads KGHSH; CDR2 reads LQKENI. The CDR3 covers 12 residues. CDR3 DNA sequence: TGTGCCAGCTCCCCCAGGGGGCGCGAACAGTACTTC. As protein: CASSPRGREQYF.

The V and J genes are TRBV12-3 or TRBV12-4 and TRBJ2-6; D not certain. V lost 0 bases and J lost 0, with 9 bases in between. This CDR3 region has 17 residues. CDR3 sequence reads: CASSLALQSSGANVLTF. DNA for the CDR3: TGTGCCAGCAGTTTAGCTTTACAGTCCTCTGGGGCCAACGTCCTGACTTTC.

The chain carries TRBV10-2 and TRBJ2-1; D might be TRBD2 (6 bases). Trimming took 1 base from V and 9 from J, leaving 13 bases between them. The germline CDR1 and CDR2 sequences are WSHSY and SAAADI. CDR3 length: 14 amino acids. Written as DNA, the CDR3 is TGCGCCAGCAGTGAGTGGGGGGAAGGAGGTGAGCAGTTCTTC. Translation: CASSEWGEGGEQFF.

Here the CDR3 DNA reads TGTGCCAGCAGGGAGGGTCGTCGGGGCTACACCTTC. Amino acids: CASREGRRGYTF. J is TRBJ1-2 and V is TRBV2; D is ambiguous. The germline V and J ends were trimmed by 6 bases and 8 bases, with 13 bases remaining between them. The CDR3 loop spans 12 amino acids. Germline V gene data show CDR1 as SNHLY and CDR2 as FYNNEI. The full variable domain, with the rest looked up from reference TRBV2 and TRBJ1-2, is EPEVTQTPSHQVTQMGQEVILRCVPISNHLYFYWYRQILGQKVEFLVSFYNNEISEKSEIFDDQFSVERPDGSNFTLKIRSTKLEDSAMYFCASREGRRGYTFGSGTRLTVV.

There are many counts of this clonotype. The V call is TRBV5-1, the J call TRBJ2-5; no clear D gene. Looked up from germline, CDR1 is SGHRS and CDR2 is YFSETQ. The CDR3 runs to 14 residues. Trimming left V 3 bases short and J 5 bases short, with 14 bases between. The CDR3 DNA is TGCGCCAGCAGCTCCCGGACCCCGGCGGAGACCCAGTACTTC. Protein sequence: CASSSRTPAETQYF. The whole variable domain, remainder taken from reference TRBV5-1 and TRBJ2-5, is KAGVTQTPRYLIKTRGQQVTLSCSPISGHRSVSWYQQTPGQGLQFLFEYFSETQRNKGNFPGRFSGRQFSNSRSEMNVSTLELGDSALYLCASSSRTPAETQYFGPGTRLLVL.

The chain is built from TRBV24-1 and TRBJ2-6; perhaps TRBD1 as D (5 bases). Looked up from germline, CDR1 is KGHDR and CDR2 is SFDVKD. The CDR3 contains 16 residues. Trimming stripped 8 bases from V and 2 bases from J, with 15 bases between. The DNA for the CDR3 is TGTGCCACCATCGGGTCCAGGGTTACTGGGGCCAACGTCCTGACTTTC. This gives the protein CATIGSRVTGANVLTF.

The genes are TRBV7-9 and TRBJ1-2, with 11 bases lining up with TRBD1. V gave up 5 bases and J gave up 0 bases; unmatched junction bases: 8. CDR1 is SEHNR and CDR2 is FQNEAQ in the germline V gene (reference sequence). The CDR3 runs 17 residues. CDR3 DNA sequence: TGTGCCAGCAGCACAAAGGGGACAGGGGGTACTAACTATGGCTACACCTTC. Protein: CASSTKGTGGTNYGYTF.

This clonotype was detected a few times. J is TRBJ1-2 and V is TRBV2; D is possibly TRBD1 (5 bases). CDR3 length equals 14 residues. With 2 bases removed from V and 4 bases from J, the gap between germline ends came to 11 bases. Per the germline V gene, CDR1 is SNHLY and CDR2 is FYNNEI. As DNA, the CDR3 is TGTGCCAGCAGTGAATGGGGACCGGCCTATGGCTACACCTTC. It encodes CASSEWGPAYGYTF.

This clonotype was found a few times. The chain uses TRBV25-1 and TRBJ2-5; D is possibly TRBD2 (6 bases). The V gene lost 8 bases and the J gene lost 3 bases, with 13 bases spanning the gap. The CDR3 spans 13 residues. Per the germline V gene, CDR1 is MGHDK and CDR2 is SYGVNS. CDR3 protein: CASSRPGEETQYF. The DNA of the CDR3 is TGTGCCAGCTCGAGGCCGGGGGAAGAGACCCAGTACTTC.

This chain links TRBV7-2 with TRBJ2-7, with D perhaps matching TRBD1 (6 bases). The CDR3 length is 15 residues. CDR1 and CDR2 from the germline V gene are SGHTA and FQGNSA. V gave up 5 bases and J gave up 3 bases, with 17 bases separating them. The CDR3 loop is CASSLQGKSSYEQYF. The DNA of the CDR3 is TGTGCCAGCAGCCTGCAGGGGAAATCTAGCTACGAGCAGTACTTC.

This clonotype was observed a handful of times. The chain joins TRBV15 to TRBJ2-5, with D uncertain. V was clipped by 3 bases and J by 0 bases, with 14 bases between them. There are 16 residues in the CDR3. CDR1 and CDR2 (germline): LNHNV, YYDKDF (reference sequence). In DNA form, the CDR3 reads TGTGCCACCAGCAGGGGAATTCCGAGAGACCAAGAGACCCAGTACTTC. Protein product: CATSRGIPRDQETQYF.

A few counts support this clonotype. The chain links TRBV7-2 to TRBJ2-3; D is possibly TRBD2 (5 bases). The CDR3 loop spans 14 amino acids. Germline V gene data show CDR1 as SGHTA and CDR2 as FQGNSA. Deletions cut 5 bases from V and 0 bases from J, with 9 bases between. CDR3 nucleotide sequence: TGTGCCAGCAGCCCTGAGCGGAGCACAGATACGCAGTATTTT. Protein: CASSPERSTDTQYF.

The chain recombines TRBV7-2 with TRBJ2-5; D may match TRBD1 or TRBD2 (6 bases each). Deletions cut 1 base from V and 5 bases from J, with 14 bases between. Germline assignment: CDR1 SGHTA and CDR2 FQGNSA. The length of the CDR3 is 15 residues. The CDR3 DNA reads as TGTGCCAGCAGCTTAGGGGTCCGGGGGCGGGAGACCCAGTACTTC. It encodes CASSLGVRGRETQYF.

This clonotype was found a few times. This chain's CDR3 is CASSPRRIIETQYF. Here the CDR3 DNA reads TGTGCCAGCTCACCACGGAGAATTATAGAGACCCAGTACTTC. V gene TRBV18 combines with J gene TRBJ2-5; D is unclear. CDR1 and CDR2 (germline): KGHSH, LQKENI. V was clipped by 1 base and J by 4 bases, with 10 bases between them. CDR3 length: 14 residues.

This sequence joins TRBV28 and TRBJ2-6, with a tentative D call TRBD2 (5 bases). This CDR3 has 15 amino acids. V was shortened by 6 bases and J by 0 bases, with 9 bases between the two germline ends. The germline CDR1 and CDR2 sequences are MDHEN and SYDVKM. The CDR3 here is CASRGGSSGANVLTF. DNA of the CDR3: TGTGCCAGCAGAGGTGGGAGCTCTGGGGCCAACGTCCTGACTTTC.

V and J are TRBV12-3 or TRBV12-4 and TRBJ2-1; 7 nucleotides agree with TRBD1. J was trimmed by 4 bases and V by 3 bases; bases with no gene match: 3. This CDR3 has 14 amino acids. CDR3 nucleotides: TGTGCCAGCAGTTTTCGACAGGGTTACAATGAGCAGTTCTTC. Encoded protein: CASSFRQGYNEQFF.

This clonotype was recorded many times. The gene calls are TRBV27 and TRBJ2-3, with TRBD2 matching over 12 bases. The CDR3 has 19 residues. Germline trimming cut 7 bases from V and 0 bases from J; bases unmatched to any gene: 14. Germline CDR1 reads MNHEY; CDR2 reads SMNVEV (reference sequence). CDR3 sequence (DNA): TGTGCCAGCAAGGGAGCTCCGGGGACTAGCGGGCAAAGCACAGATACGCAGTATTTT. This gives the protein CASKGAPGTSGQSTDTQYF.

The chain joins TRBV4-2 to TRBJ2-5, with 10 bases lining up with TRBD2. Trimming took 3 bases from V and 3 from J; bases not matched to a gene: 7. The CDR3 covers 16 residues. CDR1 and CDR2 from the germline V gene are LGHNA and YNFKEQ. The CDR3: CASSQRGSGGKETQYF. CDR3 nucleotide sequence: TGTGCCAGCAGCCAGAGGGGTAGCGGGGGGAAAGAGACCCAGTACTTC.

This clonotype showed up just a few times. The chain recombines TRBV6-5 with TRBJ1-6; 8 nucleotides align to TRBD1. CDR3 length: 16 amino acids. The junction had 7 bases not matched to a gene; V was cut back by 2 bases and J by 7 bases. Looked up from germline, CDR1 is MNHEY and CDR2 is SVGAGI. CDR3: CASSYHRTGQNSPLHF. The CDR3, as DNA: TGTGCCAGCAGTTACCATAGGACAGGGCAAAATTCACCCCTCCACTTT.

The rearrangement uses TRBV24-1 and TRBJ2-2; tentative D call: TRBD2 (5 bases). Germline loops: CDR1 KGHDR, CDR2 SFDVKD. Trimming removed 1 base from V and 4 bases from J, with 6 bases in between. CDR3 length equals 14 residues. CDR3 nucleotide sequence: TGTGCCACCAGTGATTTTGAGGGCACCGGGGAGCTGTTTTTT. The encoded protein is CATSDFEGTGELFF.

There are a few counts of this clonotype. This chain uses TRBV7-2 with TRBJ2-7; D uncertain. From germline, CDR1 is SGHTA and CDR2 FQGNSA. The CDR3 has 14 residues. The V and J ends lost 5 bases and 2 bases respectively, with 13 bases between them. The chain's CDR3 is CASSPWPRAYEQYF. CDR3 sequence (DNA): TGTGCCAGCAGCCCCTGGCCAAGAGCCTACGAGCAGTACTTC.